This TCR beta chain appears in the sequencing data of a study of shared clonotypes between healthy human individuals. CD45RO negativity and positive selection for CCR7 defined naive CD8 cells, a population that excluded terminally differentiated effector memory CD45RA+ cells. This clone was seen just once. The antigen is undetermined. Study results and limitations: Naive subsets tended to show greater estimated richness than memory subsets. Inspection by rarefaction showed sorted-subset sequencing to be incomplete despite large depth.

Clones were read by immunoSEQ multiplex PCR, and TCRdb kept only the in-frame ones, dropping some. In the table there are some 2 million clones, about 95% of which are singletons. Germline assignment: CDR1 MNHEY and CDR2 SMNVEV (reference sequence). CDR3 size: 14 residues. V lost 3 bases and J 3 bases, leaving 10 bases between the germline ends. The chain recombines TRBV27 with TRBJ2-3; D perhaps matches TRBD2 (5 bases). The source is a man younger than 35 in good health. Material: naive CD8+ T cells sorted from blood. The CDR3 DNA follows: TGTGCCAGCAGTTTGGGAGATTGGACAGATACGCAGTATTTT. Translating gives CASSLGDWTDTQYF.